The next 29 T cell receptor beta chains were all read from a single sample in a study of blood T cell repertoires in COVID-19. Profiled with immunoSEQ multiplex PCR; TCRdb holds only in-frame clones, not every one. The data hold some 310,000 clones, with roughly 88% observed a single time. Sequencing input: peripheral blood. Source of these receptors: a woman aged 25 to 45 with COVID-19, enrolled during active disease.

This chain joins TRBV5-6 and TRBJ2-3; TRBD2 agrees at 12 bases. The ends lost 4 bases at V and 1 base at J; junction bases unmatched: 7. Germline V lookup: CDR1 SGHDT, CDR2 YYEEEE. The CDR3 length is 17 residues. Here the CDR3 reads CASSPRTSGTRTDTQYF. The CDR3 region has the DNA TGTGCCAGCAGCCCGCGGACTAGCGGGACCCGCACAGATACGCAGTATTTT.

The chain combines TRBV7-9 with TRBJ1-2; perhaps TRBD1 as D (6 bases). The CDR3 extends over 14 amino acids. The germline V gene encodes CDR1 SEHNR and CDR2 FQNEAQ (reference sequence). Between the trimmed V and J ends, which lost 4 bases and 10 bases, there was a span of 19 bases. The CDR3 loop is CASSSPRGGGNYTF. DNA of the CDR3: TGTGCCAGCAGCTCGCCTAGGGGAGGGGGGAACTACACCTTC.

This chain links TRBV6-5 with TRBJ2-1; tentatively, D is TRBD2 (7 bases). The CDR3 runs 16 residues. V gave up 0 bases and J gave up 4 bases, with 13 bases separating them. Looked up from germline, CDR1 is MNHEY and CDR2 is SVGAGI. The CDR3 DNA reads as TGTGCCAGCAGTTACTCGGGGGGGGCTACGTACAATGAGCAGTTCTTC. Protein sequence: CASSYSGGATYNEQFF.

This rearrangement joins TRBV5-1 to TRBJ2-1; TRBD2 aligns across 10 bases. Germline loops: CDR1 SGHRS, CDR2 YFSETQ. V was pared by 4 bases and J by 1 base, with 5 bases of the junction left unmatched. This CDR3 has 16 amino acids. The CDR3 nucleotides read TGCGCCAGCAGCCCTGGGACTAGCGCGTCCTACAATGAGCAGTTCTTC. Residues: CASSPGTSASYNEQFF.

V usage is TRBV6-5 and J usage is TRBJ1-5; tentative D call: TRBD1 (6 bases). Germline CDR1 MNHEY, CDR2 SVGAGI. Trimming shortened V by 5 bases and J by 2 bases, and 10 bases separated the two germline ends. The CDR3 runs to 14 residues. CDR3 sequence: CASSRTARNQPQHF. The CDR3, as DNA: TGTGCCAGCAGTAGGACAGCCCGCAATCAGCCCCAGCATTTT.

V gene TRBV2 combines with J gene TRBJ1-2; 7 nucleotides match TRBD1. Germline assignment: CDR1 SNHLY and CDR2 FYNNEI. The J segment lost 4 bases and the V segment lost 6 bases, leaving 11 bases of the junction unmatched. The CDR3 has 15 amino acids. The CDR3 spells CASSATGQTVYGYTF. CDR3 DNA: TGTGCCAGCAGCGCGACGGGACAGACCGTCTATGGCTACACCTTC.

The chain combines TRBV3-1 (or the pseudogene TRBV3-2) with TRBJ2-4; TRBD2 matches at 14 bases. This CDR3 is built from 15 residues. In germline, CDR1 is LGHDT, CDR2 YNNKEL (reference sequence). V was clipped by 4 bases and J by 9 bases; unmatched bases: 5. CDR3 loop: CASSPTSGRATIQYF. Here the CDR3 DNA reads TGTGCCAGCAGCCCGACTAGCGGGAGGGCCACCATTCAGTACTTC.

This CDR3 is CASSIRVWTGGYIKNYGYTF. In DNA form, the CDR3 reads TGTGCCAGTAGTATCAGGGTCTGGACAGGGGGATATATCAAGAACTATGGCTACACCTTC. The chain is built from TRBV19 and TRBJ1-2; TRBD1 agrees at 10 bases. The length of the CDR3 is 20 residues. The V gene's germline CDR1 is LNHDA and CDR2 SQIVND (reference sequence). J gave up 2 bases and V 3 bases, and 18 bases lay outside the gene matches.

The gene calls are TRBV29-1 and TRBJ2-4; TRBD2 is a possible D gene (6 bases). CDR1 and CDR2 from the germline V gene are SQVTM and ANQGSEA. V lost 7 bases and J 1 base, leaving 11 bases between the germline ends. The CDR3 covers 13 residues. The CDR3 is CSGTRGAKNIQYF. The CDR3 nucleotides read TGCAGCGGGACTCGGGGGGCCAAAAACATTCAGTACTTC.

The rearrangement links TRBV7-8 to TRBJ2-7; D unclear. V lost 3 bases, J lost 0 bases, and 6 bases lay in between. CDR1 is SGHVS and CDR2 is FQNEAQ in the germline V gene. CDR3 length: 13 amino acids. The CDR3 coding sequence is TGTGCCAGCAGCTTTCCGAGCTCCTACGAGCAGTACTTC. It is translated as CASSFPSSYEQYF.

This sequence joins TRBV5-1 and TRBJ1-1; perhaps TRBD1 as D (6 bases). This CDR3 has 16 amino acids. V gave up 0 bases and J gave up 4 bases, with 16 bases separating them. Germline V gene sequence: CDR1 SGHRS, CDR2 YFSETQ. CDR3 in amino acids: CASSLDREYWSTEAFF. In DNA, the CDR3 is TGCGCCAGCAGCTTGGACAGGGAATATTGGAGCACTGAAGCTTTCTTT.

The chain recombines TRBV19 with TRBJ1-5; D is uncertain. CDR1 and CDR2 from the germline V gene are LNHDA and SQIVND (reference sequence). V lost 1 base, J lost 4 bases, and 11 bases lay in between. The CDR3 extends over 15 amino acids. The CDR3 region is CASSIASLANQPQHF. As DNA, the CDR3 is TGTGCCAGTAGTATAGCCTCTCTAGCAAATCAGCCCCAGCATTTT.

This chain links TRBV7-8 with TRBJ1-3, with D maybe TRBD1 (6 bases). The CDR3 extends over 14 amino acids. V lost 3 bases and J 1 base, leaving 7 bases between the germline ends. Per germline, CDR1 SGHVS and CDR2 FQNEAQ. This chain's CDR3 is CASSLTGSGNTIYF. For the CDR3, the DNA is TGTGCCAGCAGCTTGACAGGTTCTGGAAACACCATATATTTT.

The DNA of the CDR3 is TGTGCCAGCAGTTCCCCCGGACAGGGGTCAGAATCACCCCTCCACTTT. Translation gives CASSSPGQGSESPLHF. This chain joins TRBV28 and TRBJ1-6, with 9 bases matching TRBD1. This CDR3 has 16 amino acids. J was trimmed by 10 bases and V by 4 bases; bases with no gene match: 11. Germline CDR1 and CDR2: MDHEN and SYDVKM. Combining the CDR3 with reference TRBV28 and TRBJ1-6 gives the whole variable domain DVKVTQSSRYLVKRTGEKVFLECVQDMDHENMFWYRQDPGLGLRLIYFSYDVKMKEKGDIPEGYSVSREKKERFSLILESASTNQTSMYLCASSSPGQGSESPLHFGNGTRLTVT.

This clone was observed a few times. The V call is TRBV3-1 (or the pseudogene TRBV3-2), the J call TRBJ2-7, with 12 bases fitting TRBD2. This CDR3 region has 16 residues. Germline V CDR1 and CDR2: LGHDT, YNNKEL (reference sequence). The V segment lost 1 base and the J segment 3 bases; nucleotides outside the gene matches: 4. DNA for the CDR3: TGTGCCAGCAGCCAAGGGCTAGCGGGAGGGGGCTACGAGCAGTACTTC. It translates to CASSQGLAGGGYEQYF.

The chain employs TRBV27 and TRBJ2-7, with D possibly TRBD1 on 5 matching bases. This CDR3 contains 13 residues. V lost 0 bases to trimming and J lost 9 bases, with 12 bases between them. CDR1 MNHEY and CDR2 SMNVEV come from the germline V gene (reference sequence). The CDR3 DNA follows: TGTGCCAGCAGTTTATCGTGGGGCGACGGGCAGTACTTC. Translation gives CASSLSWGDGQYF.

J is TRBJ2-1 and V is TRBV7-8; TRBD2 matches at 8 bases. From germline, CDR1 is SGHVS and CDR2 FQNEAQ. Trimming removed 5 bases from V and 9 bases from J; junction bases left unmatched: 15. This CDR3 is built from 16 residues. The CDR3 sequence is CASSRFGAGDTAEQFF. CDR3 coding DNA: TGTGCCAGCAGCCGTTTCGGAGCGGGAGATACGGCTGAGCAGTTCTTC.

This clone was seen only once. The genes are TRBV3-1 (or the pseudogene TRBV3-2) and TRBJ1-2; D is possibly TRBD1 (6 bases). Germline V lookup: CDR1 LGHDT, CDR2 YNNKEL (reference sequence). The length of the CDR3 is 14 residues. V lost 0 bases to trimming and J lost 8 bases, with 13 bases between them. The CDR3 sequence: CASSQDRQGRGYTF. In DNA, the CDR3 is TGTGCCAGCAGCCAAGATCGGCAGGGGCGCGGCTACACCTTC.

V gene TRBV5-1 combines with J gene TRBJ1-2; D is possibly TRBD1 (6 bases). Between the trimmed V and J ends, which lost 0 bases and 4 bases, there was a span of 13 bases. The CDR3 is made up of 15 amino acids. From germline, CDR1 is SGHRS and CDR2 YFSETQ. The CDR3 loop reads CASSLEAGVGYGYTF. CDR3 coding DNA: TGCGCCAGCAGCTTGGAAGCAGGGGTGGGCTATGGCTACACCTTC.

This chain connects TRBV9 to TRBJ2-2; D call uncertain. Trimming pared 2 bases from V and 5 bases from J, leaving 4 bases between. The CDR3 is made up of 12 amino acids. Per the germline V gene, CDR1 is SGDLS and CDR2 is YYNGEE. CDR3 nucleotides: TGTGCCAGCAGCGTTCGGACCGGGGAGCTGTTTTTT. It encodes CASSVRTGELFF.

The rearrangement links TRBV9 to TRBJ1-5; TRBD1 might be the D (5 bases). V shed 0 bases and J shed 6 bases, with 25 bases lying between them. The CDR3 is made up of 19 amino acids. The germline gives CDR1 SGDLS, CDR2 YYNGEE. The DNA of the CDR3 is TGTGCCAGCAGCGTAGATCCCGGGGGGGGAAGTGGAGCAGCTCAGCCCCAGCATTTT. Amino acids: CASSVDPGGGSGAAQPQHF. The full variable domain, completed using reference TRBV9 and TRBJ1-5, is DSGVTQTPKHLITATGQRVTLRCSPRSGDLSVYWYQQSLDQGLQFLIQYYNGEERAKGNILERFSAQQFPDLHSELNLSSLELGDSALYFCASSVDPGGGSGAAQPQHFGDGTRLSIL.

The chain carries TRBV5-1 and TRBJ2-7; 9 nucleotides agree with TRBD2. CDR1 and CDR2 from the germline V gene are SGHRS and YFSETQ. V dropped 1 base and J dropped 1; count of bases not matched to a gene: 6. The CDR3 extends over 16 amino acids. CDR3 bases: TGCGCCAGCAGCTTGACGCAGGCGGGAGGGTCCTACGAGCAGTACTTC. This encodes CASSLTQAGGSYEQYF.

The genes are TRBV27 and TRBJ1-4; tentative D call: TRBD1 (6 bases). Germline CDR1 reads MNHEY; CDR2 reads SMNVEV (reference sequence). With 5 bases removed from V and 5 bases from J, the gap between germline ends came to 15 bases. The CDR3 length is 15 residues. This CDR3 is CASSPHGQPNEKLFF. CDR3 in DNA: TGTGCCAGCAGTCCCCATGGACAGCCGAATGAAAAACTGTTTTTT. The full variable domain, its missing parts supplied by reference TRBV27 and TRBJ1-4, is EAQVTQNPRYLITVTGKKLTVTCSQNMNHEYMSWYRQDPGLGLRQIYYSMNVEVTDKGDVPEGYKVSRKEKRNFPLILESPSPNQTSLYFCASSPHGQPNEKLFFGSGTQLSVL.

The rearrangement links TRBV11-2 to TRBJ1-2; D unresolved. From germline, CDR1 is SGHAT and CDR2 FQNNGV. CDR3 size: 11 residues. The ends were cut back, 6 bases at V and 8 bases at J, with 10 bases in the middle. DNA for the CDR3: TGTGCCAGCAGTTTCTTCAGGGGCTACACCTTC. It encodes CASSFFRGYTF.

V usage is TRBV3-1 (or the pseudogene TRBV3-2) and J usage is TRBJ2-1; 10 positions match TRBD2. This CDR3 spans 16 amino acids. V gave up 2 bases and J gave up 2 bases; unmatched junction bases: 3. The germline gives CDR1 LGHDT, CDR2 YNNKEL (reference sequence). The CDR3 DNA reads TGTGCCAGCAGCCAACGGACTAGCGGACCCTACAATGAGCAGTTCTTC. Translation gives CASSQRTSGPYNEQFF.

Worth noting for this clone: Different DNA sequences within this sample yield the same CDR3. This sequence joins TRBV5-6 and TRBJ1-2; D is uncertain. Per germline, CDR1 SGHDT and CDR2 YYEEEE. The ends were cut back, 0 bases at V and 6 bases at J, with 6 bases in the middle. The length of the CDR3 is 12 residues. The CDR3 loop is CASSLGGNGYTF. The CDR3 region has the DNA TGTGCCAGCAGCTTGGGCGGGAATGGCTACACCTTC.

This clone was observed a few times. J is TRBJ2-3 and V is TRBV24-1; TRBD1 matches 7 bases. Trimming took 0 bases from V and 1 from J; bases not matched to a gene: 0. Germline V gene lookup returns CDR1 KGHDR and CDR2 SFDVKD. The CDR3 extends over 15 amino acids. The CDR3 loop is CATSDLTGGTDTQYF. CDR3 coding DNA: TGTGCCACCAGTGATTTGACAGGGGGCACAGATACGCAGTATTTT.

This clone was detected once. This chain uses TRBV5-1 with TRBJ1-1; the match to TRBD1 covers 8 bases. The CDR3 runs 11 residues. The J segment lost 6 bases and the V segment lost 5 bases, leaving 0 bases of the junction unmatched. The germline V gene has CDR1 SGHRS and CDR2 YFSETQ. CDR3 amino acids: CASRQGAEAFF. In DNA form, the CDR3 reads TGCGCCAGCAGACAGGGGGCTGAAGCTTTCTTT.

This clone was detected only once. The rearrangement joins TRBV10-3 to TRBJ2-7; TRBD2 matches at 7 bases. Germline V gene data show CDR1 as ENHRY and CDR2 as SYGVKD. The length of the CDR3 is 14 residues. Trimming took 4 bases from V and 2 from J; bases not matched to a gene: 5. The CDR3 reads CAISVSGTPYEQYF. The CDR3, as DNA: TGTGCCATCAGTGTAAGCGGGACCCCCTACGAGCAGTACTTC.